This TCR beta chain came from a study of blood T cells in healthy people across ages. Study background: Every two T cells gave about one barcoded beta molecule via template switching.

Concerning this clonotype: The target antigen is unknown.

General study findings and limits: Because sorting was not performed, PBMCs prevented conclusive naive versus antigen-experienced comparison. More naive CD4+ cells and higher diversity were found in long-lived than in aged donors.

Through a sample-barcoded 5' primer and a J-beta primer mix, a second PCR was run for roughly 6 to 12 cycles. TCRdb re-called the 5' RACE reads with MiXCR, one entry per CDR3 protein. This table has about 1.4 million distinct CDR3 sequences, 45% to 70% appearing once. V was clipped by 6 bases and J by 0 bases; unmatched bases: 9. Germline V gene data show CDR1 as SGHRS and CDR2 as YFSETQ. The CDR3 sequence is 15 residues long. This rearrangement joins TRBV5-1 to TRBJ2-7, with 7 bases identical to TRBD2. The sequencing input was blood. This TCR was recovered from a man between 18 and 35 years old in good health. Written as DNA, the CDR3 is TGCGCCAGCAAGGTTACTAGCGAGAGCTCCTACGAGCAGTACTTC. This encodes CASKVTSESSYEQYF. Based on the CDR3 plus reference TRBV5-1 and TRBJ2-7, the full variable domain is KAGVTQTPRYLIKTRGQQVTLSCSPISGHRSVSWYQQTPGQGLQFLFEYFSETQRNKGNFPGRFSGRQFSNSRSEMNVSTLELGDSALYLCASKVTSESSYEQYFGPGTRLTVT.